The 32 T cell receptor beta chains reported below all come from one sample, sequenced in a study of shared clonotypes between healthy human individuals. Assay used: immunoSEQ multiplex PCR; TCRdb lists only in-frame clones, some missing. The sample consists of 90,000 to 100,000 clones, approximately 51% of them appearing once. Sequencing used PBMCs. All receptors derive from a woman in her thirties or forties in good health. Some clones in this sample may be carry-over from other donors' samples.

Points on this clone: This same CDR3 is encoded by further DNA sequences in the sample. The V call is TRBV30, the J call TRBJ2-3; D uncertain. CDR3 length: 14 amino acids. Germline assignment: CDR1 GTSNPN and CDR2 SVGIG (reference sequence). Between the trimmed V and J ends, which lost 1 base and 3 bases, there was a span of 11 bases. The CDR3 reads CAWSGGSETDTQYF. The CDR3 DNA follows: TGTGCCTGGAGTGGGGGTAGTGAGACAGATACGCAGTATTTT.

CDR3 loop: CSVEYLKGTQYF. CDR3 nucleotide sequence: TGCAGCGTTGAATACCTGAAAGGGACCCAGTACTTC. The chain is built from TRBV29-1 and TRBJ2-5, with no clear D. Trimming shortened V by 2 bases and J by 7 bases, and 11 bases separated the two germline ends. Germline CDR1 and CDR2: SQVTM and ANQGSEA. The CDR3 runs to 12 residues. Supplemented by reference TRBV29-1 and TRBJ2-5, the full variable domain reads SAVISQKPSRDICQRGTSLTIQCQVDSQVTMMFWYRQQPGQSLTLIATANQGSEATYESGFVIDKFPISRPNLTFSTLTVSNMSPEDSSIYLCSVEYLKGTQYFGPGTRLLVL.

V is TRBV2 and J is TRBJ1-2, with 8 bases matching TRBD1. This CDR3 has 14 residues. Germline CDR1 SNHLY, CDR2 FYNNEI. J lost 0 bases, V lost 5 bases, and 2 bases had no gene match. The CDR3 is CASSWTGTNYGYTF. Here the CDR3 DNA reads TGTGCCAGCAGTTGGACAGGGACTAACTATGGCTACACCTTC.

A note on this clone: A far larger clone is only one base removed, so a read error is likely. V and J are TRBV28 and TRBJ1-5; D gene ambiguous. The germline V gene has CDR1 MDHEN and CDR2 SYDVKM. This CDR3 has 12 residues. The CDR3 DNA reads as TGTGCCAGCCTTTCGGGCAATCAGCCCCCGCATTTT. It translates to CASLSGNQPPHF.

The chain carries TRBV2 and TRBJ2-7, with D uncertain. The V gene's germline CDR1 is SNHLY and CDR2 FYNNEI. Trimming stripped 7 bases from V and 1 base from J, with 11 bases between. This CDR3 region has 13 residues. In DNA form, the CDR3 reads TGTGCCAGCACGACACCAAGGTCCTACGAGCAGTACTTC. Its protein product is CASTTPRSYEQYF.

This clone showed up many times. The chain is built from TRBV29-1 and TRBJ2-6, with unresolved D. The length of the CDR3 is 13 residues. Germline V gene data show CDR1 as SQVTM and CDR2 as ANQGSEA. V was trimmed by 3 bases and J by 0 bases, leaving 3 bases between them. The DNA of the CDR3 is TGCAGCGTTGATGGCTCTGGGGCCAACGTCCTGACTTTC. Translated: CSVDGSGANVLTF. The entire variable domain, with the rest obtained from reference TRBV29-1 and TRBJ2-6, is as follows: SAVISQKPSRDICQRGTSLTIQCQVDSQVTMMFWYRQQPGQSLTLIATANQGSEATYESGFVIDKFPISRPNLTFSTLTVSNMSPEDSSIYLCSVDGSGANVLTFGAGSRLTVL.

V is TRBV30 and J is TRBJ1-3; no clear D. The V gene lost 0 bases and the J gene lost 8 bases, with 8 bases spanning the gap. Germline loops: CDR1 GTSNPN, CDR2 SVGIG (reference sequence). The CDR3 runs to 12 residues. CDR3: CAWSVSDYTIYF. CDR3 DNA sequence: TGTGCCTGGAGTGTGAGTGACTACACCATATATTTT.

The rearrangement joins TRBV9 to TRBJ2-5, with D possibly being TRBD1 or TRBD2 (5 bases each). This CDR3 has 14 residues. Deletions cut 0 bases from V and 13 bases from J, with 19 bases between. Per germline, CDR1 SGDLS and CDR2 YYNGEE. In DNA, the CDR3 is TGTGCCAGCAGCGTAGCTGGGACGGGCTACGAGCCGTACTTC. Translation gives CASSVAGTGYEPYF.

The rearrangement links TRBV6-5 to TRBJ2-7, with D perhaps matching TRBD1 (5 bases). Germline CDR1 MNHEY, CDR2 SVGAGI. The V end lost 3 bases, the J end lost 10 bases, and 16 bases lay between the germline ends. This CDR3 is built from 13 residues. DNA of the CDR3: TGTGCCAGCAGTTATAACTTTCGGCAGGGTCAGTACTTC. Amino acids: CASSYNFRQGQYF.

This clone was found a few times. CDR3 in DNA: TGTGCCAGCAGCGTAGAGGGGGGGTACAATGAGCAGTTCTTC. Its translation: CASSVEGGYNEQFF. The genes are TRBV9 and TRBJ2-1; D possibly corresponds to TRBD2 (7 bases). V was cut by 0 bases and J by 4 bases, with 8 bases left in between. This CDR3 is 14 amino acids long. Germline V gives CDR1 SGDLS, CDR2 YYNGEE. Full variable domain (outside the CDR3, taken from reference TRBV9 and TRBJ2-1): DSGVTQTPKHLITATGQRVTLRCSPRSGDLSVYWYQQSLDQGLQFLIQYYNGEERAKGNILERFSAQQFPDLHSELNLSSLELGDSALYFCASSVEGGYNEQFFGPGTRLTVL.

This clone was picked up a small number of times. V is TRBV29-1 and J is TRBJ2-3; 7 nucleotides agree with TRBD2. The J segment lost 6 bases and the V segment lost 2 bases, leaving 5 bases of the junction unmatched. Germline V CDR1 and CDR2: SQVTM, ANQGSEA. The CDR3 consists of 13 residues. CDR3 residues: CSVESAGVDTQYF. DNA of the CDR3: TGCAGCGTTGAATCCGCGGGAGTGGATACGCAGTATTTT.

In this sample, this clone turned up a few times. The chain uses TRBV4-3 and TRBJ2-1, with D unresolved. There are 11 residues in the CDR3. Germline values: CDR1 LGHNA, CDR2 YSLEER. The germline V and J ends were trimmed by 1 base and 7 bases, with 2 bases remaining between them. The CDR3 DNA follows: TGCGCCAGCAGCCAAGGGAATGAGCAGTTCTTC. Its protein product is CASSQGNEQFF.

This clone has a count of ten or more. The V call is TRBV6-6, the J call TRBJ2-7, with D hard to call. Germline values: CDR1 MNHNY, CDR2 SVGAGI (reference sequence). The CDR3 length is 14 residues. Trimming removed 6 bases from V and 0 bases from J, with 12 bases in between. For the CDR3, the DNA is TGTGCCAGCAGCCCCTACATTAGCTCCTACGAGCAGTACTTC. Translated, it gives CASSPYISSYEQYF.

This chain connects TRBV9 to TRBJ2-1; TRBD1 is a possible D gene (6 bases). The CDR3 totals 14 residues. Germline-derived CDR1 and CDR2 are SGDLS and YYNGEE. The V and J ends lost 4 bases and 5 bases respectively, with 13 bases between them. DNA of the CDR3: TGTGCCAGCAGCCCCACAGGGAGTAACAATGAGCAGTTCTTC. This codes for CASSPTGSNNEQFF.

This clone was recorded at least ten times. Other nucleotide sequences from this sample produce the same CDR3. CDR3 DNA sequence: TGTGCCAGCAGTTCCCCATCCCGTCGGGGAGGCGAGCAGTACTTC. This encodes CASSSPSRRGGEQYF. This sequence joins TRBV28 and TRBJ2-7, with D possibly being TRBD2 (6 bases). The V end was cut by 4 bases, the J end by 6 bases, with 19 bases between. The CDR3 is 15 residues long. Germline CDR1 reads MDHEN; CDR2 reads SYDVKM.

This clone was picked up one time. The chain uses TRBV7-9 and TRBJ1-2; the D is unclear. Germline assignment: CDR1 SEHNR and CDR2 FQNEAQ (reference sequence). There are 12 residues in the CDR3. Trimming took off 5 bases at V and 8 bases at J, with 12 bases between the two ends. The chain's CDR3 is CASSTKAGGYTF. CDR3 DNA sequence: TGTGCCAGCAGCACAAAAGCGGGAGGCTACACCTTC. Full variable domain (remainder filled in from reference TRBV7-9 and TRBJ1-2): DTGVSQNPRHKITKRGQNVTFRCDPISEHNRLYWYRQTLGQGPEFLTYFQNEAQLEKSRLLSDRFSAERPKGSFSTLEIQRTEQGDSAMYLCASSTKAGGYTFGSGTRLTVV.

V gene TRBV7-9 combines with J gene TRBJ2-1; D possibly uses TRBD1 or TRBD2 (6 bases each). Trimming cost V 3 bases and J 8 bases, with 8 bases left between them. The CDR3 loop spans 12 amino acids. Germline values: CDR1 SEHNR, CDR2 FQNEAQ (reference sequence). The CDR3 DNA follows: TGTGCCAGCAGCTTGGGGGGCCATGAGCAGTTCTTC. Translation gives CASSLGGHEQFF.

On this clone itself: A far larger clone differs by one base, so this is likely a read error. The chain uses TRBV30 and TRBJ1-4; 7 bases fit TRBD1. This CDR3 region has 15 residues. Looked up from germline, CDR1 is GTSNPN and CDR2 is SVGIG (reference sequence). The CDR3 DNA follows: TGTGCCTGGGGCCCCCAGACAGGGCTTAGGGAAAAACTGCTTTTT. This translates into CAWGPQTGLREKLLF.

The chain carries TRBV9 and TRBJ2-3; perhaps TRBD2 as D (5 bases). The germline V gene encodes CDR1 SGDLS and CDR2 YYNGEE. This CDR3 region has 14 residues. V was pared by 0 bases and J by 5 bases, with 10 bases between. The CDR3 DNA reads as TGTGCCAGCAGCGTAGCTTCCGGACTAGATACGCAGTATTTT. This codes for CASSVASGLDTQYF.

With respect to this clone: This likely came from a read error, as a far larger clone is one base away. This sample includes further DNA sequences coding for the same CDR3. The rearrangement links TRBV9 to TRBJ2-2; D is unresolved. Germline V gene sequence: CDR1 SGDLS, CDR2 YYNGEE. The CDR3 has 11 residues. Trimming left V 4 bases short and J 4 bases short, with 2 bases between. CDR3 sequence reads: CASSRTGELFF. The CDR3 coding sequence is TGTGCCAGCAGCCGCACCGGGGAGCTGTTTTTT. The full variable domain, its missing parts supplied by reference TRBV9 and TRBJ2-2, is DSGVTQTPKHLITATGQRVTLRCSPRSGDLSVYWYQQSLDQGLQFLIQYYNGEERAKGNILERFSAQQFPDLHSELNLSSLELGDSALYFCASSRTGELFFGEGSRLTVL.

This clone occurred a few times. The V and J genes are TRBV6-5 and TRBJ2-7, with 8 bases lining up with TRBD2. Germline V gene data show CDR1 as MNHEY and CDR2 as SVGAGI. The CDR3 extends over 12 amino acids. V shed 11 bases, J shed 6 bases, and the junction held 9 bases outside the gene matches. This chain's CDR3 is CAASGRGLEQYF. The CDR3 nucleotides read TGTGCCGCCAGCGGGAGAGGCCTCGAGCAGTACTTC.

This clone was seen many times. V gene TRBV5-6 combines with J gene TRBJ2-3; D is possibly TRBD2 (5 bases). Germline CDR1 and CDR2: SGHDT and YYEEEE. The CDR3 loop spans 15 amino acids. V shed 4 bases and J shed 0 bases, with 12 bases lying between them. CDR3 bases: TGTGCCAGCAGCCCTCCCCAGCGGAGCACAGATACGCAGTATTTT. Translated: CASSPPQRSTDTQYF.

Here the CDR3 DNA reads TGTGCCAGCTCACCACGGGAGGGTAATGAAAAACTGTTTTTT. This encodes CASSPREGNEKLFF. The chain couples TRBV18 to TRBJ1-4, with no clear D. The CDR3 has 14 residues. V shed 1 base and J shed 4 bases, with 7 bases lying between them. Germline V gives CDR1 KGHSH, CDR2 LQKENI.

Comments on this clone: This sequence may be a read error, since a much larger clone differs from it by one base. V usage is TRBV9 and J usage is TRBJ1-2, with 7 bases aligning to TRBD1. Trimming took 0 bases from V and 4 from J; bases not matched to a gene: 9. CDR1 is SGDLS, CDR2 YYNGEE, per germline. This CDR3 has 16 amino acids. The CDR3: CASSVERRTGAYGYTF. The CDR3, as DNA: TGTGCCAGCAGCGTAGAAAGGAGGACAGGAGCCTATGGCTACACCTTC.

The chain couples TRBV10-3 to TRBJ2-7; 15 nucleotides align to TRBD2. J was trimmed by 0 bases and V by 6 bases; bases with no gene match: 3. Germline assignment: CDR1 ENHRY and CDR2 SYGVKD. This CDR3 contains 16 residues. The CDR3 is CAIRKGLAGGSYEQYF. CDR3 DNA sequence: TGTGCCATCAGAAAGGGACTAGCGGGAGGCTCCTACGAGCAGTACTTC.

This rearrangement joins TRBV9 to TRBJ1-2, with D unclear. The CDR3 is 12 amino acids. Germline loops: CDR1 SGDLS, CDR2 YYNGEE. Trimming removed 4 bases from V and 4 bases from J, with 8 bases in between. This chain's CDR3 is CASSSGSYGYTF. The CDR3 DNA is TGTGCCAGCAGCTCCGGGAGCTATGGCTACACCTTC.

This clone was observed at least ten times. The rearrangement links TRBV30 to TRBJ2-2; a possible D gene is TRBD2 (6 bases). The CDR3 spans 15 residues. V gave up 1 base and J gave up 7 bases, with 16 bases separating them. Germline V gene data show CDR1 as GTSNPN and CDR2 as SVGIG (reference sequence). CDR3 DNA sequence: TGTGCCTGGAGTGGCAGCTCGCGGGATATCGGGGAGCTGTTTTTT. Translating gives CAWSGSSRDIGELFF.

This chain connects TRBV29-1 to TRBJ1-2; D call uncertain. The germline V and J ends were trimmed by 3 bases and 4 bases, with 6 bases remaining between them. Looked up from germline, CDR1 is SQVTM and CDR2 is ANQGSEA. This CDR3 has 11 residues. CDR3 in DNA: TGCAGCGTTGAGGGGAGCTATGGCTACACCTTC. It codes for CSVEGSYGYTF.

This chain joins TRBV4-3 and TRBJ2-2; D is tentatively TRBD1 or TRBD2 (5 bases each). Trimming shortened V by 1 base and J by 2 bases, and 11 bases separated the two germline ends. The germline CDR1 and CDR2 sequences are LGHNA and YSLEER. The length of the CDR3 is 16 residues. This CDR3 is CASSQVWDQNTGELFF. For the CDR3, the DNA is TGCGCCAGCAGCCAAGTTTGGGACCAAAACACCGGGGAGCTGTTTTTT.

Only a few counts were recorded for this clone. This chain uses TRBV5-4 with TRBJ1-1; 7 bases align to TRBD1. Germline V gene lookup returns CDR1 SGHNT and CDR2 YYREEE (reference sequence). The trim removed 1 base at V and 5 bases at J, leaving 5 bases unmatched. CDR3 length: 14 amino acids. Here the CDR3 reads CASSLPGTVTEAFF. CDR3 coding DNA: TGTGCCAGCAGCTTGCCCGGGACAGTTACTGAAGCTTTCTTT.

The V and J genes are TRBV28 and TRBJ2-7; TRBD1 agrees at 9 bases. J was trimmed by 5 bases and V by 9 bases; bases with no gene match: 5. CDR1 MDHEN and CDR2 SYDVKM come from the germline V gene. CDR3 length: 12 amino acids. The CDR3 region has the DNA TGTGCCAGGGACAGGGGCGTCCACGAGCAGTACTTC. Translation gives CARDRGVHEQYF.

CDR3 residues: CAWSVGGTGEDYWRFF. Here the CDR3 DNA reads TGTGCCTGGAGTGTAGGCGGGACAGGGGAAGACTACTGGCGGTTCTTC. The chain couples TRBV30 to TRBJ2-1; 10 positions agree with TRBD1. The CDR3 contains 16 residues. The trim removed 0 bases at V and 15 bases at J, leaving 17 bases unmatched. Per the germline V gene, CDR1 is GTSNPN and CDR2 is SVGIG (reference sequence).